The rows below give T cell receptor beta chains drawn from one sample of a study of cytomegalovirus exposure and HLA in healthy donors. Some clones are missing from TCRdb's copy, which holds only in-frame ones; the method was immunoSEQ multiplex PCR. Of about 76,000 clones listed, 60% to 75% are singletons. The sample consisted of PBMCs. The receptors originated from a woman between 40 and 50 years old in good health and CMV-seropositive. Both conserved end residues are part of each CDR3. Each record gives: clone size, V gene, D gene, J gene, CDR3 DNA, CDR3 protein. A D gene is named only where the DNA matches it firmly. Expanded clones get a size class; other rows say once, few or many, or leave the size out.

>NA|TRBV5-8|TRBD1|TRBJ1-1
TGTGCCAGCAGCTGGGGACAGGGTGTCAACACTGAAGCTTTCTTT
CASSWGQGVNTEAFF
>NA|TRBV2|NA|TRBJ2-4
TGTGCCAGCAGTGAAGAGGCGGTAGACATTCAGTACTTC
CASSEEAVDIQYF
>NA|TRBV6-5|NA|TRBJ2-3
TGTGCCAGCAGTTACGCCCAGGGTGTAGATACGCAGTATTTT
CASSYAQGVDTQYF
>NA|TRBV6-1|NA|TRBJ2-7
TGTGCCAGCAGTGAGGCCGGGTACGAGCAGTACTTC
CASSEAGYEQYF
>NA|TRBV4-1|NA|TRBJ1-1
TGCGCCAGCCACTCCGGAAGGGGTTGGGACACTGAAGCTTTCTTT
CASHSGRGWDTEAFF
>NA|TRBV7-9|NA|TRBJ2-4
TGTGCCACCAAACCCGGGACACTAAACATTCAGTACTTC
CATKPGTLNIQYF
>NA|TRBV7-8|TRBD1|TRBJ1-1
TGTGCCAGCAGCTCAGGACAGGGGATGAACACTGAAGCTTTCTTT
CASSSGQGMNTEAFF
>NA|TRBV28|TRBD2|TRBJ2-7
TGTGCCAGCTCTCGAGCGGGAGGCCACGAGCAGTACTTC
CASSRAGGHEQYF
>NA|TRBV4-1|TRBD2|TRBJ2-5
TGCGCCAGCAGCCATGGTCAGCGGGGGGAAGAGACCCAGTACTTC
CASSHGQRGEETQYF
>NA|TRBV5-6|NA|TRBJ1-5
TGTGCCAGCAGCCGAGCCCCGAGCAATCAGCCCCAGCATTTT
CASSRAPSNQPQHF
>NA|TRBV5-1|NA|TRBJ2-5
TGCGCCAGCAGCTTCCAGGGCTCGGAAAAAGAGACCCAGTACTTC
CASSFQGSEKETQYF
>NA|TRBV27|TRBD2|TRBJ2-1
TGTGCCACTCGGAGGCTAGCGGGAGAAGATCCCTACAATGAGCAGTTCTTC
CATRRLAGEDPYNEQFF
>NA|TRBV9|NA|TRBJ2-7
TGTGCCAGCAGCGTAGGATTGGGGCGGGATGCTCACGAGCAGTACTTC
CASSVGLGRDAHEQYF
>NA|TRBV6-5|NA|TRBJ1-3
TGTGCCAGCATCGAAAGTCCAGGGGCTGGAAACACCATATATTTT
CASIESPGAGNTIYF
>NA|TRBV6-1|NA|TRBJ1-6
TGTGCCAGCAGGGCGGGGGACAATTCACCCCTCCACTTT
CASRAGDNSPLHF
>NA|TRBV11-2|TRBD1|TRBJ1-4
TGTGCCAGCAGTCCGGACAGGGCGACTAATGAAAAACTGTTTTTT
CASSPDRATNEKLFF
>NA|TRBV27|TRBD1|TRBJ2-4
TGTGCCAGTGGACAGGGCCCCGGCATTCAGTACTTC
CASGQGPGIQYF
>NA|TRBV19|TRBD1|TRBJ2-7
TGTGCCAGTAGTCTCGGACAGGGAAGGGAGCAGTACTTC
CASSLGQGREQYF
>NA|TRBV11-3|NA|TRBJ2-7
TGTGCCAGCAGCCCGGGGGGCAGTCACGAGCAGTACTTC
CASSPGGSHEQYF
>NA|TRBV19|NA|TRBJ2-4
TGTGCCAGTAGTATAGACTTGAGGGTGGCCAAAAACATTCAGTACTTC
CASSIDLRVAKNIQYF
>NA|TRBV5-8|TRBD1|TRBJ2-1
TGTGCCACGCACAGGGGGCTTCTCTACAATGAGCAGTTCTTC
CATHRGLLYNEQFF
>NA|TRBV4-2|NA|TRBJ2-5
TGTGCCAGCAGCCCGGGACACCACCAAGAGACCCAGTACTTC
CASSPGHHQETQYF
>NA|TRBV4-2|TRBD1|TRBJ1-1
TGTGCCAGCAGCCAAGTTGGACAGGGGGGGACTGAAGCTTTCTTT
CASSQVGQGGTEAFF
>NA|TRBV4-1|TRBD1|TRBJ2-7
TGCGCCAGCAGCCAAGAAGACAGGGTCTCCTACGAGCAGTACTTC
CASSQEDRVSYEQYF
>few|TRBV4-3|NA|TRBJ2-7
TGCGCCAGCAGCCAAGAGGTCAGGGCCGCCGAGCAGTACTTC
CASSQEVRAAEQYF
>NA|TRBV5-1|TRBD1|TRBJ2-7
TGCGCCAGCAGCTACGGGACAGGGGGCCTCTACGAGCAGTACTTC
CASSYGTGGLYEQYF
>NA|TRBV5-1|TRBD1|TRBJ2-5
TGCGCCAGCAGCAAGGGACAGGGAATTGGCCAAGAGACCCAGTACTTC
CASSKGQGIGQETQYF
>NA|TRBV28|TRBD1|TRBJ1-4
TGTGCCAGCAGTTCGTGGACAGGGGATAATGAAAAACTGTTTTTT
CASSSWTGDNEKLFF
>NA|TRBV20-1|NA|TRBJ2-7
TGCAGTGCTACGCTGAGACAGGATCAGTACTTC
CSATLRQDQYF